This record covers a single T cell receptor beta chain. As yet, its antigen is unknown. This record comes from a study of blood T cells in healthy people across ages. Germline assignment: CDR1 DFQATT and CDR2 SNEGSKA (reference sequence). This CDR3 region has 13 residues. Trimming removed 4 bases from V and 13 bases from J; junction bases left unmatched: 10. Overall study findings and caveats: Diversity of TCR beta correlated strongly with naive T cell percentage.

Then a second PCR, running roughly 7 to 11 cycles, was carried out with a sample-barcoded 5' primer and a J-beta primer mix. TCRdb re-called the 5' RACE reads through MiXCR, storing one row per CDR3 protein. The sample contains about 1 million distinct CDR3 sequences, less than 25% of which appear only once. The sample also formed part of further work on T cells of mothers and their children.

The rearrangement links TRBV20-1 to TRBJ1-4, with 9 positions matching TRBD1. The source is a girl aged 2 to 9 in good health. The sequencing input was blood. CDR3 sequence: CSAIRQGGGRLFF. Written as DNA, the CDR3 is TGCAGTGCTATCCGACAGGGGGGAGGCAGACTGTTTTTT.